What follows are 13 T cell receptor beta chains derived from one specimen sequenced in a study of sequential checkpoint blockade in melanoma. Treatment specified: randomized to nivolumab then ipilimumab (arm A) or the reverse (arm B). Sequenced by immunoSEQ multiplex PCR; TCRdb stores in-frame clones only, minus some. This repertoire shows more than 5,000 clones, approximately 71% found once; its top ten account for approximately 50%. This specimen consisted of CD8+ T cells sorted from blood (inferred from file names), obtained from a patient given nivolumab and ipilimumab in sequence. The origin of the receptors is a human patient with melanoma. Some clones in this sample may be carry-over from other donors' samples.

This clone was counted a few times. This sequence joins TRBV5-6 and TRBJ1-2; the match to TRBD1 covers 8 bases. The germline gives CDR1 SGHDT, CDR2 YYEEEE. After removal of 4 bases from V and 8 bases from J, the junction contained 7 bases not matched to a gene. The CDR3 sequence is 13 residues long. DNA for the CDR3: TGTGCCAGCAGCAGACAGGGGACTAAAGGCTACACCTTC. It encodes CASSRQGTKGYTF.

There are a few counts of this clone. The CDR3 DNA reads TGTGCCAGCAGACAGGACAGACACTCCTACGAGCAGTACTTC. It is translated as CASRQDRHSYEQYF. This chain joins TRBV7-9 and TRBJ2-7, with D possibly being TRBD1 (6 bases). Trimming took off 6 bases at V and 0 bases at J, with 12 bases between the two ends. This CDR3 contains 14 residues. From germline, CDR1 is SEHNR and CDR2 FQNEAQ (reference sequence).

This clone is categorized as medium-sized (0.01 to 0.1%). The CDR3 DNA reads as TGTGCCAGCAGCTTAAGGGGTCAGGGTCAAGGAAACACCATATATTTT. It codes for CASSLRGQGQGNTIYF. This sequence joins TRBV7-6 and TRBJ1-3; possible D gene TRBD1, 5 bases. CDR3 length equals 16 residues. Germline V gene data show CDR1 as SGHVS and CDR2 as FNYEAQ. Trimming stripped 2 bases from V and 4 bases from J, with 15 bases between.

This clone was counted once. This chain joins TRBV14 and TRBJ1-2, with 8 bases identical to TRBD1. This CDR3 has 15 amino acids. CDR1 is SGHDN, CDR2 FVKESK, per germline. V lost 1 base and J lost 5; bases outside the gene matches: 6. The CDR3 reads CASSQVAGGWYGYTF. The CDR3 nucleotides are TGTGCCAGCAGCCAAGTCGCAGGGGGCTGGTATGGCTACACCTTC.

CDR3 amino acids: CARSNLAGERNIQYF. Written as DNA, the CDR3 is TGTGCCAGGAGCAACCTAGCGGGGGAGAGAAACATTCAGTACTTC. The chain recombines TRBV2 with TRBJ2-4, with 10 bases aligning to TRBD2. CDR1 is SNHLY and CDR2 is FYNNEI in the germline V gene. The CDR3 runs 15 residues. V gave up 9 bases and J gave up 6 bases; unmatched junction bases: 11.

CDR3 residues: CASSVGAGEQYF. In nucleotides, the CDR3 is TGTGCCAGCAGCGTAGGGGCTGGCGAGCAGTACTTC. The J gene is TRBJ2-7, the V gene TRBV9; D unclear. In germline, CDR1 is SGDLS, CDR2 YYNGEE. V lost 0 bases and J 6 bases, leaving 7 bases between the germline ends. The CDR3 is 12 residues long.

This clone was seen a handful of times. The V call is TRBV14, the J call TRBJ2-7; 10 bases line up with TRBD2. Germline V gene data show CDR1 as SGHDN and CDR2 as FVKESK. The J segment lost 1 base and the V segment lost 4 bases, leaving 4 bases of the junction unmatched. The CDR3 covers 15 residues. The CDR3 spells CASSLLTSGSYEQYF. The CDR3 coding sequence is TGTGCCAGCAGCCTATTGACTAGCGGGTCCTACGAGCAGTACTTC.

The chain is built from TRBV13 and TRBJ1-1, with a tentative D call TRBD1 (6 bases). Trimming took 0 bases from V and 4 from J, leaving 12 bases between them. The CDR3 is 15 amino acids. Germline V lookup: CDR1 PRHDT, CDR2 FYEKMQ (reference sequence). The CDR3 DNA is TGTGCCAGCAGCTTAGGGGGGGGGCTGGCCACTGAAGCTTTCTTT. The encoded protein is CASSLGGGLATEAFF.

This chain joins TRBV28 and TRBJ1-5; TRBD1 agrees at 7 bases. The CDR3 has 14 residues. The V and J ends lost 5 bases and 7 bases, in that order; junction bases with no gene match: 8. Germline assignment: CDR1 MDHEN and CDR2 SYDVKM. The CDR3 region has the DNA TGTGCCAGCAGTCCAAGACAGGGTGACCAGCCCCAGCATTTT. Protein sequence: CASSPRQGDQPQHF.

The gene calls are TRBV9 and TRBJ2-7; D perhaps matches TRBD2 (5 bases). The CDR3 spans 15 residues. CDR1 SGDLS and CDR2 YYNGEE come from the germline V gene. The germline V and J ends were trimmed by 0 bases and 0 bases, with 10 bases remaining between them. Here the CDR3 DNA reads TGTGCCAGCAGCGTAGGGGCGGGTGTCTCCTACGAGCAGTACTTC. Protein product: CASSVGAGVSYEQYF.

This chain joins TRBV4-3 and TRBJ1-6; weak D call: TRBD1 (5 bases). In germline, CDR1 is LGHNA, CDR2 YSLEER. The CDR3 extends over 12 amino acids. Trimming cost V 7 bases and J 7 bases, with 8 bases left between them. CDR3 sequence (DNA): TGCGCCAGCAAAGGGGCGAATTCACCCCTCCACTTT. Residues: CASKGANSPLHF.

V usage is TRBV28 and J usage is TRBJ1-5; D gene uncertain. The CDR3 length is 14 residues. The V gene lost 3 bases and the J gene lost 4 bases, with 10 bases spanning the gap. The germline V gene has CDR1 MDHEN and CDR2 SYDVKM. CDR3 sequence (DNA): TGTGCCAGCAGTTTGAGGGCAGGAAATCAGCCCCAGCATTTT. This translates into CASSLRAGNQPQHF.

As DNA, the CDR3 is TGTGCCAGCAGTGACCGCGGGGGGGCCCACAATGAGCAGTTCTTC. It specifies CASSDRGGAHNEQFF. V and J are TRBV6-4 and TRBJ2-1; 9 bases map to TRBD2. The germline gives CDR1 MRHNA, CDR2 SNTAGT. The CDR3 extends over 15 amino acids. J lost 5 bases, V lost 2 bases, and 4 bases had no gene match.